This T cell receptor (beta chain) is from a study of blood T cell repertoires in COVID-19. Per the original methods: Amplification of reference gene primers was used by the study to estimate nucleated cell counts. Some clones are missing from TCRdb's copy, which holds only in-frame ones; the method was immunoSEQ multiplex PCR. V, J and clone size derive from that table, while D and trimming were established from the DNA sequence. The sample holds 150,000 to 200,000 clones, approximately 83% seen once. V was cut by 4 bases and J by 1 base, with 11 bases left in between. This CDR3 region has 14 residues. Germline loops: CDR1 SGDLS, CDR2 YYNGEE.

The rearrangement uses TRBV9 and TRBJ1-1, with D tentatively TRBD1 (6 bases). This receptor was identified in a woman aged 55-70 years who had recovered from COVID-19. Material for sequencing was PBMCs or T cells enriched from blood (not recorded which). CDR3 amino acids: CASSPWTANTEAFF. Here the CDR3 DNA reads TGTGCCAGCAGCCCATGGACAGCGAACACTGAAGCTTTCTTT.